The present T cell receptor beta chain was sequenced within a study of T cells in tuberculosis. About the study: CD1B tetramers identified T cells specific for mycobacterial lipid GMM. Within 7 days of starting treatment, or before, PBMC were stored.

General study findings and limits: Samples were chosen by availability of cryopreserved specimens.

Data came from immunoSEQ multiplex PCR; TCRdb stores just in-frame clones and leaves some out. The table lists about 38,000 clones, roughly 95% of them singletons. This CDR3 has 16 residues. Trimming at V came to 6 bases and at J to 4 bases, leaving 12 bases not matched to a gene. Germline CDR1 MNHNY, CDR2 SVGAGI (reference sequence). Sample time point: new active TB diagnosis, blood taken before or within 7 days of starting treatment. Note on this clone: Its antigen remains unknown.

The sample consisted of PBMCs, taken at tuberculosis diagnosis. The TCR comes from an adult with tuberculosis. This sequence joins TRBV6-6 and TRBJ1-5; 7 nucleotides match TRBD1. Written as DNA, the CDR3 is TGTGCCAGCAGATCCGAAGGGGGCGAAGTGAATCAGCCCCAGCATTTT. Protein product: CASRSEGGEVNQPQHF.